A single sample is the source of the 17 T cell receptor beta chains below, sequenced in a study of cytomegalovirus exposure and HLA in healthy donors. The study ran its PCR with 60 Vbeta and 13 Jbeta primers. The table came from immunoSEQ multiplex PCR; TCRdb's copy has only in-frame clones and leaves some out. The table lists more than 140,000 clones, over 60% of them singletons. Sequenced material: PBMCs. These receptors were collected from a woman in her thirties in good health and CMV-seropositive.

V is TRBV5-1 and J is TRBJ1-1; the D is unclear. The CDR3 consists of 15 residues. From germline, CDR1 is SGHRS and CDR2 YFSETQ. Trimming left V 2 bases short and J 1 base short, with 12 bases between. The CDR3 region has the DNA TGCGCCAGCAGCTTTTTTGCAGGTACGAACACTGAAGCTTTCTTT. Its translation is CASSFFAGTNTEAFF.

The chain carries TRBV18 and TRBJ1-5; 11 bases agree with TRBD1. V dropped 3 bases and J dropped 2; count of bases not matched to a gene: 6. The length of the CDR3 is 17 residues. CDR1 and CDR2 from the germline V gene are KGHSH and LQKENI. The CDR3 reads CASSPVGQGAGNQPQHF. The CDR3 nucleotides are TGTGCCAGCTCACCCGTAGGACAGGGGGCTGGCAATCAGCCCCAGCATTTT.

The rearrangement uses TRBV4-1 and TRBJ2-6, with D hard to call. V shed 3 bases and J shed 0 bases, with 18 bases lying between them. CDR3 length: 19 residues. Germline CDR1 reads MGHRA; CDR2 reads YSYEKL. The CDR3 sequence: CASSQLTFSISSGANVLTF. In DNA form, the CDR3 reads TGCGCCAGCAGCCAGTTGACTTTCTCGATTAGCTCTGGGGCCAACGTCCTGACTTTC.

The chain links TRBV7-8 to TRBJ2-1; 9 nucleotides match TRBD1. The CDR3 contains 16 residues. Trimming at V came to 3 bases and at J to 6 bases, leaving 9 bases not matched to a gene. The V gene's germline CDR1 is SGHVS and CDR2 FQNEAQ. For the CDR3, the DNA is TGTGCCAGCAGCTTGTTACGGACAGGGGTTCTCAATGAGCAGTTCTTC. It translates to CASSLLRTGVLNEQFF.

The CDR3 nucleotides read TGTGCCAGCAGTGTTCAGGGGACCCTCCCCTACGAGCAGTACTTC. Translated, it gives CASSVQGTLPYEQYF. The gene calls are TRBV6-1 and TRBJ2-7; a weak D match, TRBD1 (6 bases). CDR1 is MNHNS and CDR2 is SASEGT in the germline V gene. V was pared by 4 bases and J by 2 bases, with 15 bases between. The CDR3 is 15 amino acids.

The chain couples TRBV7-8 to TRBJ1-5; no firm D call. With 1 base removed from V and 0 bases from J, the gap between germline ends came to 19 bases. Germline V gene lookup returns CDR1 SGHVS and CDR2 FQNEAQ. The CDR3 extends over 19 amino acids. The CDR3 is CASSLDGQVLPYSNQPQHF. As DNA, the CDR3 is TGTGCCAGCAGCTTAGATGGCCAGGTTCTACCTTATAGCAATCAGCCCCAGCATTTT.

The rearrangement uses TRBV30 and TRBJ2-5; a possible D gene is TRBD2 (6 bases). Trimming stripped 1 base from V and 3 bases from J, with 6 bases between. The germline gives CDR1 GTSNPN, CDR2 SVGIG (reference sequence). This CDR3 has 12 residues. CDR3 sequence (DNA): TGTGCCTGGAGTGCTAGCGAAGAGACCCAGTACTTC. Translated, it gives CAWSASEETQYF.

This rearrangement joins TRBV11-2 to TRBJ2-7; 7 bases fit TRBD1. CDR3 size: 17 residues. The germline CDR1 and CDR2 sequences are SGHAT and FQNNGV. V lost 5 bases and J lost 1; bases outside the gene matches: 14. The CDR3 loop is CASSGAPGTVISYEQYF. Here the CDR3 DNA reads TGTGCCAGCAGCGGGGCTCCCGGGACAGTCATTTCCTACGAGCAGTACTTC.

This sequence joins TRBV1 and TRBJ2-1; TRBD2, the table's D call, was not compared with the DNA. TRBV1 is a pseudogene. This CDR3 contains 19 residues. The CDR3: CTSSLRTSGTAYSYNEQFF. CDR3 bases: TGCACCAGCAGCCTGAGGACTAGCGGGACAGCCTACTCCTACAATGAGCAGTTCTTC.

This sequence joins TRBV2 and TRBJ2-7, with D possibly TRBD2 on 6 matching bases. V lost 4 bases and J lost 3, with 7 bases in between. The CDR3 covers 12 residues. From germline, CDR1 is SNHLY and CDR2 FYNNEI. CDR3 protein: CASSVEGYEQYF. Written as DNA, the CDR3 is TGTGCCAGCAGTGTGGAGGGCTACGAGCAGTACTTC.

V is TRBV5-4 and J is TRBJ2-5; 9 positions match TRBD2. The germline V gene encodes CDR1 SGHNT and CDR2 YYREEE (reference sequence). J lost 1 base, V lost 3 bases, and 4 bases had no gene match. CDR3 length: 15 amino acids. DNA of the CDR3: TGTGCCAGCAGCTCCTCTAGCGGGGCCCAAGAGACCCAGTACTTC. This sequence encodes CASSSSSGAQETQYF.

CDR3: CASSPGGGQETQYF. The CDR3 region has the DNA TGTGCCAGCAGCCCGGGGGGGGGCCAAGAGACCCAGTACTTC. The rearrangement uses TRBV9 and TRBJ2-5; 8 positions agree with TRBD2. Germline-derived CDR1 and CDR2 are SGDLS and YYNGEE. The CDR3 contains 14 residues. J gave up 1 base and V 4 bases, and 3 bases lay outside the gene matches.

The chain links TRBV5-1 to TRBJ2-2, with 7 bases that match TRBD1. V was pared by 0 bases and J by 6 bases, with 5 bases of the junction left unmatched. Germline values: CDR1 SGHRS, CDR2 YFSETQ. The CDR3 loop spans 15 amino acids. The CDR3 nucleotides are TGCGCCAGCAGCTTGGGACAGGGTAAAGCCGGGGAGCTGTTTTTT. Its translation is CASSLGQGKAGELFF.

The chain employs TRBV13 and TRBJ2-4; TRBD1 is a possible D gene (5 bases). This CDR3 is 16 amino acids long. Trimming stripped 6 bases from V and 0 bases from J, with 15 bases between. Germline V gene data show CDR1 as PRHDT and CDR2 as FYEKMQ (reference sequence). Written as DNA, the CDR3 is TGTGCCAGCAGGAAAGGGGAAACCTTAGCCAAAAACATTCAGTACTTC. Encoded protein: CASRKGETLAKNIQYF.

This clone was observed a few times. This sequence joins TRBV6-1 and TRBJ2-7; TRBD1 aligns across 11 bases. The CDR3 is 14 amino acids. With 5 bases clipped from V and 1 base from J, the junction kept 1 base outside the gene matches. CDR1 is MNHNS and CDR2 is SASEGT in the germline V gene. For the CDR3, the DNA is TGTGCCAGCAGTCGGGACAGGGGGTCCTACGAGCAGTACTTC. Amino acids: CASSRDRGSYEQYF.

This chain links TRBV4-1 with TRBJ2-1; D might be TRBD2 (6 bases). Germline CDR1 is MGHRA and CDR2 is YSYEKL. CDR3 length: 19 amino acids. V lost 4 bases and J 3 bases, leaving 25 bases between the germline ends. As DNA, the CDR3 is TGCGCCAGCAGCCCAAGTACTTTCGGGCCTCCCGGGGGCTACAATGAGCAGTTCTTC. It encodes CASSPSTFGPPGGYNEQFF.

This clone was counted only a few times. CDR3 sequence: CASSYGPRGYQPQHF. CDR3 nucleotide sequence: TGTGCCAGCAGTTACGGGCCGCGGGGCTATCAGCCCCAGCATTTT. This chain links TRBV6-5 with TRBJ1-5; possibly TRBD1 for D (5 bases). The CDR3 spans 15 residues. Per the germline V gene, CDR1 is MNHEY and CDR2 is SVGAGI. V was cut by 2 bases and J by 5 bases, with 13 bases left in between.